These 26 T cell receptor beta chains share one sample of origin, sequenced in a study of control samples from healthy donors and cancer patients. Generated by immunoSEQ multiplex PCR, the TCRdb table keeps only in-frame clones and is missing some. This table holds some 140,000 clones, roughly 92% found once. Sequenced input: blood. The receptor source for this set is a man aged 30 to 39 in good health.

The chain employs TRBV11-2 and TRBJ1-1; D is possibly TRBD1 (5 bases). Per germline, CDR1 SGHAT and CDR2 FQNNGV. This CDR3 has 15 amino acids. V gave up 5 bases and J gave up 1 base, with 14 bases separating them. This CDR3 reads CASSPYTGANTEAFF. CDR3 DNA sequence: TGTGCCAGCAGCCCGTACACAGGCGCGAACACTGAAGCTTTCTTT.

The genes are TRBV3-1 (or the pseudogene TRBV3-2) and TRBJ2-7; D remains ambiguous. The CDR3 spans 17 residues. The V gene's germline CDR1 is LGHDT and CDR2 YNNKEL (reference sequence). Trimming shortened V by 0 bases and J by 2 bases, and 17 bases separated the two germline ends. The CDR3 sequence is CASSQDQRTAPTYEQYF. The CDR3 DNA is TGTGCCAGCAGCCAAGATCAGAGGACGGCGCCCACCTACGAGCAGTACTTC.

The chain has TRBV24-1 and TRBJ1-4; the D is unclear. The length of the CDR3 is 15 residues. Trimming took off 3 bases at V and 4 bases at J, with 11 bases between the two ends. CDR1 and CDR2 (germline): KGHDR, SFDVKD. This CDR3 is CATSDPRTDNEKLFF. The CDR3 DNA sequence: TGTGCCACCAGTGATCCCCGGACGGATAATGAAAAACTGTTTTTT.

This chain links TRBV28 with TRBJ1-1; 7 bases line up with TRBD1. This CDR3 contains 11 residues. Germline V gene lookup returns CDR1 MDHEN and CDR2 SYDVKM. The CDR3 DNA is TGTGCGACAGGGATACGAACTGAAGCTTTCTTT. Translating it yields CATGIRTEAFF.

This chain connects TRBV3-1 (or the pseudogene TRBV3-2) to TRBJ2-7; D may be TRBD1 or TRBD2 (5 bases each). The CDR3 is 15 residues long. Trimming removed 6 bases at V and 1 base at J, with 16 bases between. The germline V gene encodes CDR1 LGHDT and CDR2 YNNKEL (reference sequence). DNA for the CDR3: TGTGCCAGCAGTCGGGACCAGTCTCTTTCCTACGAGCAGTACTTC. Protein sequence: CASSRDQSLSYEQYF.

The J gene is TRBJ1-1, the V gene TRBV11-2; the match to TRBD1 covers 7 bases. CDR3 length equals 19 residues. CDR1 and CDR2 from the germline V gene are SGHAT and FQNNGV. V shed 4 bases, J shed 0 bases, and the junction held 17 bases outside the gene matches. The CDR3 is CASSSWRWGRGGMNTEAFF. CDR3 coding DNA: TGTGCCAGCAGCTCCTGGAGGTGGGGCAGGGGGGGTATGAACACTGAAGCTTTCTTT.

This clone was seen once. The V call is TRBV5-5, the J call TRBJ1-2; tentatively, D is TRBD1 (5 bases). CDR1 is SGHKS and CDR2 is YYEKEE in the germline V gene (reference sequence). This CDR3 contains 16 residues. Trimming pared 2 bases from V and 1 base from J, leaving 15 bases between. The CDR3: CASSFWFNRNNYGYTF. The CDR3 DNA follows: TGTGCCAGCAGCTTTTGGTTCAACAGGAATAACTATGGCTACACCTTC.

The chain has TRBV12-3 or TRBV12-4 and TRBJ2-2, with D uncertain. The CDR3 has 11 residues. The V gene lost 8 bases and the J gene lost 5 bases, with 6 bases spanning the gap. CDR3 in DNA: TGTGCCAGCGCCAAAACCGGGGAGCTGTTTTTT. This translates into CASAKTGELFF.

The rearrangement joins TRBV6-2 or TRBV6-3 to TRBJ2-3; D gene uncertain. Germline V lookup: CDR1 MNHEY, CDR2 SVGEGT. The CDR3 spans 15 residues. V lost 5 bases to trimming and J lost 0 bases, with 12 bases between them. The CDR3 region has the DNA TGTGCCAGCAGTCATTCGGCTACGAGCACAGATACGCAGTATTTT. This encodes CASSHSATSTDTQYF.

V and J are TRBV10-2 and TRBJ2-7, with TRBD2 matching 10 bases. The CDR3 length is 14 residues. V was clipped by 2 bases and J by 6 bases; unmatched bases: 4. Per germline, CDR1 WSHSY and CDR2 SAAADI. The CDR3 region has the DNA TGCGCCAGCAGTGAGAAGGGACTAGCGACCGAGCAGTACTTC. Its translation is CASSEKGLATEQYF.

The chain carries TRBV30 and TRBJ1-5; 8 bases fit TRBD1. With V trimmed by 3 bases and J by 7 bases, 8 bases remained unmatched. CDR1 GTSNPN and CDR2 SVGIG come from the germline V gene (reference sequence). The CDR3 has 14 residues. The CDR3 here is CAWSKGQGAQPQHF. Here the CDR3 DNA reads TGTGCCTGGAGCAAAGGGCAGGGGGCACAGCCCCAGCATTTT.

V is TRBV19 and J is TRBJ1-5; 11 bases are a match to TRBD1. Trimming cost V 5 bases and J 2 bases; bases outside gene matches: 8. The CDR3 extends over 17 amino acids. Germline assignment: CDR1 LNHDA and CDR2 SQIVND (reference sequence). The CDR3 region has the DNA TGTGCCAGTAGTGGAGGGACAGGGGGTCATGGCAATCAGCCCCAGCATTTT. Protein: CASSGGTGGHGNQPQHF. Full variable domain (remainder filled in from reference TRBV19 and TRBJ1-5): DGGITQSPKYLFRKEGQNVTLSCEQNLNHDAMYWYRQDPGQGLRLIYYSQIVNDFQKGDIAEGYSVSREKKESFPLTVTSAQKNPTAFYLCASSGGTGGHGNQPQHFGDGTRLSIL.

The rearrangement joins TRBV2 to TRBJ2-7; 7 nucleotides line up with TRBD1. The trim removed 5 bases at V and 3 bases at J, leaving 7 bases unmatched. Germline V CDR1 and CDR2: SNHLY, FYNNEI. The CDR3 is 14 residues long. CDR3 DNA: TGTGCCAGCAGTCACAGGGGAGTTTTCTACGAGCAGTACTTC. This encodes CASSHRGVFYEQYF.

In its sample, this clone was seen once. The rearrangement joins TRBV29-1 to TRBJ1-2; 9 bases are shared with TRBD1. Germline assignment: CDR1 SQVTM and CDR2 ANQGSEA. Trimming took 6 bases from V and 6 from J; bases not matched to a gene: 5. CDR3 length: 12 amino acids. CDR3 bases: TGCAGCGTGGGGGACAGGGCTAATGGCTACACCTTC. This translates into CSVGDRANGYTF.

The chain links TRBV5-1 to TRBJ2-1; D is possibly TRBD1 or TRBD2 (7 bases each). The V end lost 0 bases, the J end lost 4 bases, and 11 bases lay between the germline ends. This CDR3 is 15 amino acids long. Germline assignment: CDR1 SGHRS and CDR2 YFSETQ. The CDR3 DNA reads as TGCGCCAGCAGCTTGGCAGGGGGACTATACAATGAGCAGTTCTTC. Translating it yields CASSLAGGLYNEQFF.

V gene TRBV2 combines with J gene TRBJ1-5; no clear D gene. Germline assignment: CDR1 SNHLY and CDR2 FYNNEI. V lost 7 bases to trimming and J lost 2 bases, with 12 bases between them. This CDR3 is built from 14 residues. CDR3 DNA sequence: TGTGCCAGCAAACTAGTGGCTGGCAATCAGCCCCAGCATTTT. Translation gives CASKLVAGNQPQHF.

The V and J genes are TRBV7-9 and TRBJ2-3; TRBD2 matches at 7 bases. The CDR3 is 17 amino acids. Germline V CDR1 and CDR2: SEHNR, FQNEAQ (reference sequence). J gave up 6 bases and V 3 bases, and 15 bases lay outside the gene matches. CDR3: CASSFPRIGLGNDTQYF. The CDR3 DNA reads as TGTGCCAGCAGCTTCCCACGTATCGGACTAGGTAATGATACGCAGTATTTT.

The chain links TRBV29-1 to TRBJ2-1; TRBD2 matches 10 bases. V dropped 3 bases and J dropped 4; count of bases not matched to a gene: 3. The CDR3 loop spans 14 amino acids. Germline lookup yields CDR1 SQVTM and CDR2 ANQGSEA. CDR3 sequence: CSVDRTSGYNEQFF. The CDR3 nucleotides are TGCAGCGTTGACAGGACTAGCGGATACAATGAGCAGTTCTTC.

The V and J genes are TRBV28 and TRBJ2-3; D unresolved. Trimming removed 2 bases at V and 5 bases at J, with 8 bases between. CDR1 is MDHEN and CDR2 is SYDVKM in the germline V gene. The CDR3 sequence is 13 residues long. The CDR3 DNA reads TGTGCCAGCAGTTTACCCTTCTTAGATACGCAGTATTTT. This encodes CASSLPFLDTQYF.

Here the CDR3 DNA reads TGTGCCAGCAGCTTACAACTAGCGGGCAGCAATGAGCAGTTCTTC. Residues: CASSLQLAGSNEQFF. The chain links TRBV11-1 to TRBJ2-1; 9 bases line up with TRBD2. Germline CDR1 reads SGHAT; CDR2 reads FQDESV (reference sequence). The CDR3 length is 15 residues. Trimming at V came to 2 bases and at J to 6 bases, leaving 5 bases not matched to a gene.

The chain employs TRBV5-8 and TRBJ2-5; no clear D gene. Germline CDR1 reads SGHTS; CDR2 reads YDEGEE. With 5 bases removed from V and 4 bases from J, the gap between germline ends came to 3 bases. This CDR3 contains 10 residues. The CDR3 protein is CASRIETQYF. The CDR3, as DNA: TGTGCCAGCAGAATAGAGACCCAGTACTTC. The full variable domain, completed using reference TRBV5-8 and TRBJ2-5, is EAGVTQSPTHLIKTRGQQATLRCSPISGHTSVYWYQQALGLGLQFLLWYDEGEERNRGNFPPRFSGRQFPNYSSELNVNALELEDSALYLCASRIETQYFGPGTRLLVL.

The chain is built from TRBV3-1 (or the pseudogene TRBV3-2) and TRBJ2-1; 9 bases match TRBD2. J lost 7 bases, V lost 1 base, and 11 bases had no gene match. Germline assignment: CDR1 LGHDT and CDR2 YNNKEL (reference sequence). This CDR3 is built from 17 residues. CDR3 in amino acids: CASSQVLAGSIGNEQFF. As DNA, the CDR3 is TGTGCCAGCAGCCAAGTCCTAGCGGGATCAATCGGGAATGAGCAGTTCTTC.

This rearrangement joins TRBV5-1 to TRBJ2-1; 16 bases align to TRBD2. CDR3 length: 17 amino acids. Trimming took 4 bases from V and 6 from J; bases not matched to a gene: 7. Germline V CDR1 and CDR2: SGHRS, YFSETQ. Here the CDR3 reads CASSAGTSGRVSNEQFF. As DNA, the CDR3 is TGCGCCAGCAGCGCCGGGACTAGCGGGAGGGTGAGCAATGAGCAGTTCTTC.

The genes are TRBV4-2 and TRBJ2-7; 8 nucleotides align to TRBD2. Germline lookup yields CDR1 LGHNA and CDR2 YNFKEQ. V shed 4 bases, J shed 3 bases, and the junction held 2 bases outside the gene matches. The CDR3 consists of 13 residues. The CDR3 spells CASSPTSVYEQYF. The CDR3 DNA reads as TGTGCCAGCAGCCCGACTAGCGTCTACGAGCAGTACTTC.

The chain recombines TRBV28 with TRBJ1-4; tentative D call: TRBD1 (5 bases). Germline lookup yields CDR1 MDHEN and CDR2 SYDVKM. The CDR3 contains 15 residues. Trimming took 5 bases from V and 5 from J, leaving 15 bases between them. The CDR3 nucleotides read TGTGCCAGCAGTCCCCCGGGACTGACAAATGAAAAACTGTTTTTT. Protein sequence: CASSPPGLTNEKLFF.

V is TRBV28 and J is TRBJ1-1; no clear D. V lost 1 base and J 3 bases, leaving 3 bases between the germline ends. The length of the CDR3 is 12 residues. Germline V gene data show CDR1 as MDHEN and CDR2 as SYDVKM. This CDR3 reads CASSLSYTEAFF. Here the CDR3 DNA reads TGTGCCAGCAGTTTATCCTACACTGAAGCTTTCTTT.